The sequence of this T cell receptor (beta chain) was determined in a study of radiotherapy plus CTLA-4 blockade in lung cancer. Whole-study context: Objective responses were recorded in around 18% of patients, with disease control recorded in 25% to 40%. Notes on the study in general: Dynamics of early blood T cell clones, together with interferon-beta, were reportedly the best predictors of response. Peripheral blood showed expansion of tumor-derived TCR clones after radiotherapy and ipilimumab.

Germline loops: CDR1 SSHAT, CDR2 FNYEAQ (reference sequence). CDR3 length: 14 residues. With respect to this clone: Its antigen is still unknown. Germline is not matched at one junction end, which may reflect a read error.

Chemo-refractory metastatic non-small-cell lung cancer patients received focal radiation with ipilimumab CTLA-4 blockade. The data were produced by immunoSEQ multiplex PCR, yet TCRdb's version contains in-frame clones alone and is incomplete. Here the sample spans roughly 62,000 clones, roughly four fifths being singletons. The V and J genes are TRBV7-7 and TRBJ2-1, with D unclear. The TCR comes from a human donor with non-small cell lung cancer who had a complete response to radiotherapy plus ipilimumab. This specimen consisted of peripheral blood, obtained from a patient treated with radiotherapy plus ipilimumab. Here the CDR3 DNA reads TGTGCTAGCAGCTTGAGTTCGATCTACAATGAGCAGTTCTTC. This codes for CASSLSSIYNEQFF.